This TCR beta chain was recorded in a study of blood T cell repertoires in COVID-19. Study in general: Samples came from the United States, Italy and Spain, spanning acute and convalescent COVID-19.

CDR3 length equals 14 residues. Germline V gene data show CDR1 as GTSNPN and CDR2 as SVGIG (reference sequence). V was pared by 0 bases and J by 0 bases, with 8 bases between. The authors' processing: Amplified reference gene primers provided the basis for estimating nucleated cell counts. Only in-frame clones appear in the TCRdb table, and some are missing; sequencing was by immunoSEQ multiplex PCR. That table furnishes V, J and clone size, whereas the DNA furnished D and trimming. The sample has 250,000 or so clones; approximately 89% are singletons. The material sequenced was peripheral blood. The chain has TRBV30 and TRBJ1-1; D may be TRBD1 (5 bases). The TCR comes from a man aged 35 to 55 with active or convalescent COVID-19. The CDR3 coding sequence is TGTGCCTGGAGTGTCGGGGGAATGAACACTGAAGCTTTCTTT. Translation gives CAWSVGGMNTEAFF.